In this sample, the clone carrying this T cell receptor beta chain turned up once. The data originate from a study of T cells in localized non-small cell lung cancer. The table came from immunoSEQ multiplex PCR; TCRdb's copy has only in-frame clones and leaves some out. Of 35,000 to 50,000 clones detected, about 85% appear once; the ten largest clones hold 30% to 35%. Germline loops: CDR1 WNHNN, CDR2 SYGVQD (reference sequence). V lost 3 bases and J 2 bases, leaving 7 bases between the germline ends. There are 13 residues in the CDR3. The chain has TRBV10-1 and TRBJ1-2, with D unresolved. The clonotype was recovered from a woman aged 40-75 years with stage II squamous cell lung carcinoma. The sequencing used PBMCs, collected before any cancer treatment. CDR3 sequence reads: CASSDNRNYGYTF. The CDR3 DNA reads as TGCGCCAGCAGTGACAACCGCAACTATGGCTACACCTTC.